This TCR beta chain derives from a study of T cell repertoires in cytomegalovirus infection. Study context: HLA-B-restricted CMV epitopes that are well studied, plus recently identified HLA-C-restricted ones, were used by the study. In public TCR beta signatures, there were indications of both CMV infection and matching HLA type. Overall study findings and caveats: Predominance within the ex vivo response was attributable to HLA-C-restricted CMV-specific TCR beta clonotypes.

TCRdb reprocessed the reads with MiXCR, giving one entry per CDR3 protein. The data contain around 340,000 distinct CDR3 sequences, almost 30% of them singletons. With regard to this clonotype: Its specificity is not known.

This clonotype was sampled from a human donor in good health (CMV status not recorded). Some clones in this sample may be carry-over from other donors' samples. Sample: cultured PBMCs, taken from culture after CMV antigen stimulation.

CDR3 amino acids: CASSPRTGRTEAFF. In DNA form, the CDR3 reads TGTGCCAGCAGTCCTCGGACAGGGAGAACTGAAGCTTTCTTT. The chain employs TRBV6-8 and TRBJ1-1; TRBD1 agrees at 8 bases. The CDR3 has 14 residues. Per the germline V gene, CDR1 is MNHGY and CDR2 is SAAAGT. V dropped 5 bases and J dropped 5; count of bases not matched to a gene: 7.